The source of this T cell receptor (beta chain) is a study of graft-versus-host responses after intestinal transplantation (dated by TCRdb to the early 2020s). The study in broad terms: The transplants that recipients got were multivisceral, liver-intestinal, or isolated intestinal. The cohort enrolled some 23 intestinal transplant recipients including one retransplant, and a few patients lacking pretransplant specimens were excluded. Every recipient was given anti-thymocyte globulin induction, then maintenance tacrolimus and steroids for 2 to 3 years. A peak of at least 4% donor T cells among recipient peripheral blood mononuclear cells was the definition used for donor T cell macrochimerism. Alloreactive clones were identified by sequencing pre-transplant mixed lymphocyte reaction products and comparing these products with unstimulated pre-transplant donor and recipient T cells. Instead of going to the commercial service, samples from a few later patients were sequenced in-house on an Illumina MiSeq and processed with MiXCR. After intestinal transplantation, graft-versus-host and host-versus-graft alloreactive T cell clones in the graft, circulation and bone marrow were tracked using bulk TCR-beta CDR3 sequencing. Study-wide conclusions, independent of this receptor: Early after transplant, declines in HvG clones were associated with peak levels of circulating GvH clones. GvH clones turned up in recipient bone marrow, with some appearing earlier in ileal mucosa or blood, a pattern consistent with an intestinal mucosal origin. In the allografts of patients with donor T cell macrochimerism, GvH to HvG T cell clonal ratios were high. The conclusions were limited by the relatively low number and heterogeneity of the intestinal transplant patients.

The cysteine opens and the phenylalanine closes a CDR3 of 13 amino acids. Just CDR3 DNA is preserved here, 39 bases in frame from base 1. The germline V gene supplies CDR1 SGHTS and CDR2 YDEGEE. V has 2 bases trimmed and J has 8 bases trimmed; junction bases matching no gene number 6. Regarding this clone: The clone's antigen remains unknown. Base qualities were left out, and no much larger clone turns up one base away.

The time point label on this specimen signifies: cells obtained before transplantation from donor or recipient. CD3+CD4+ and CD3+CD8+ populations were FACS-sorted from unstimulated pre-transplant donor and recipient cells taken from spleen or lymph nodes. Library preparation employed the immunoSEQ multiplex PCR assay. For most patients, genomic DNA was isolated with the Qiagen DNeasy Blood and Tissue Kit and shipped frozen to Adaptive Biotechnologies for TCR sequencing. Adaptive Biotechnologies carried out high-throughput TCR-beta CDR3 sequencing of genomic DNA for most patients. From the authors' description of their analysis: Adaptive's ImmunoSEQ software supplied the TCR sequencing data for under 20 patients, while MiXCR and VDJtools were used to process a few other patients. To correct CD4 versus CD8 sorting errors, any sequence found in both subsets at a frequency ratio below 5:1 was removed. CDR3 nucleotide sequences shared between donor and recipient were removed because their origin could not be assigned. To count as alloreactive, a clone needed at least 2-fold expansion over unstimulated cells and a minimum CFSE-low frequency of 0.002% (template counts) or 0.001% (read counts). A clone was considered mappable if detected in the sequenced pre-transplant spleen, lymph node, or MLR CFSE-low populations of the donor or recipient. Cumulative frequency of alloreactive clones was calculated as a percentage of all sequences weighted by copy number. The table comes from immuneACCESS by way of TCRdb, which keeps in-frame sequences with V and J called. Part of the clones is missing from these tables; in studies checked, under half for an unresolved V gene and the rest for unknown reasons. V and J calls and clone size are those listed in that table; D and trimming were worked out from the DNA. The sample table holds 40,000 to 55,000 clones, of which approximately 84% were seen once. Around 0.5% of the sample is held by the ten biggest clonotypes.

The sample here was unstimulated CD4+ T cells sorted from spleen or lymph node cells, taken before transplant. The sequence joins TRBV5-8 to TRBJ1-2, with 7 bases in between that match TRBD1. This receptor was identified in a human donor who was the organ donor for an intestinal transplant. The nucleotide sequence reads TGTGCCAGCAGCTTTCGACAGGGACGCGGCTACACCTTC. Protein translation: CASSFRQGRGYTF. The full variable domain, completed from the reference TRBV5-8 and TRBJ1-2 proteins outside the CDR3, reads EAGVTQSPTHLIKTRGQQATLRCSPISGHTSVYWYQQALGLGLQFLLWYDEGEERNRGNFPPRFSGRQFPNYSSELNVNALELEDSALYLCASSFRQGRGYTFGSGTRLTVV.